Each of the 26 T cell receptor beta chains below was sequenced from the same sample in a study of T-cell reconstitution after alpha-beta-depleted transplantation in children. Unique molecular identifiers were built into the TCRbeta library. One entry per CDR3 protein, called by TCRdb with MiXCR from the PCR reads. This repertoire shows about 610,000 distinct CDR3 sequences, 10% to 13% found once; its top ten account for about 4%. The source was PBMCs from the stem cell graft donor, collected from the stem cell graft. Receptors were obtained from a human donor who donated a stem cell graft to a child with acute myeloid leukemia.

This chain connects TRBV29-1 to TRBJ2-4; D call uncertain. Germline V gene lookup returns CDR1 SQVTM and CDR2 ANQGSEA. There are 15 residues in the CDR3. The V end was cut by 4 bases, the J end by 0 bases, with 13 bases between. The DNA of the CDR3 is TGCAGCGTTGGGTTCCCCCGTCTAGCCAAAAACATTCAGTACTTC. It translates to CSVGFPRLAKNIQYF.

This clonotype occurred many times. This chain uses TRBV6-5 with TRBJ2-1, with unresolved D. Trimming pared 2 bases from V and 9 bases from J, leaving 14 bases between. The CDR3 is made up of 14 amino acids. Germline V gene lookup returns CDR1 MNHEY and CDR2 SVGAGI. CDR3 in amino acids: CASSYDLVKGEQFF. The CDR3 DNA reads as TGTGCCAGCAGTTACGATCTAGTAAAGGGTGAGCAGTTCTTC.

CDR3 in DNA: TGTGCCAGCAGCCCCAAATCGACCGGCACCGGGGAGCTGTTTTTT. Encoded protein: CASSPKSTGTGELFF. The chain links TRBV7-2 to TRBJ2-2, with D unclear. Germline-derived CDR1 and CDR2 are SGHTA and FQGNSA. This CDR3 comprises 15 residues. Trimming took off 5 bases at V and 4 bases at J, with 14 bases between the two ends.

This sequence joins TRBV12-5 and TRBJ2-1; unclear D gene. Germline CDR1 and CDR2: LGHNT and FRNRAP. The CDR3 loop spans 13 amino acids. Trimming removed 3 bases from V and 2 bases from J, with 5 bases in between. In nucleotides, the CDR3 is TGTGCTAGTGGTTTTGGAGCCTACAATGAGCAGTTCTTC. Translation gives CASGFGAYNEQFF.

This clonotype was observed at least ten times. The rearrangement joins TRBV12-3 or TRBV12-4 to TRBJ2-2; the D gene is possibly TRBD2 (5 bases). The CDR3 consists of 14 residues. The germline V and J ends were trimmed by 10 bases and 5 bases, with 17 bases remaining between them. CDR3 in amino acids: CATQEGIGTGELFF. The CDR3 bases are TGTGCCACCCAAGAGGGCATTGGTACCGGGGAGCTGTTTTTT.

The J gene is TRBJ2-7, the V gene TRBV5-6, with D maybe TRBD2 (6 bases). The J call may not be correct, given that the DNA end is closer to TRBJ2-1. CDR3 length: 15 amino acids. Germline V lookup: CDR1 SGHDT, CDR2 YYEEEE. The CDR3 protein is CASSPTPSDPYEQFF. The DNA of the CDR3 is TGTGCCAGCAGCCCTACCCCTAGCGATCCCTACGAGCAGTTCTTC.

Only a few counts were recorded for this clonotype. V usage is TRBV4-3 and J usage is TRBJ2-7; no clear D. The CDR3 covers 14 residues. Trimming removed 3 bases at V and 5 bases at J, with 14 bases between. From germline, CDR1 is LGHNA and CDR2 YSLEER. CDR3 in amino acids: CASSHSPDQNEQYF. In DNA, the CDR3 is TGCGCCAGCAGCCACTCCCCGGACCAAAACGAGCAGTACTTC.

There are a few counts of this clonotype. This chain connects TRBV29-1 to TRBJ2-5; the match to TRBD2 covers 11 bases. The CDR3 is 16 amino acids. Trimming cost V 4 bases and J 1 base; bases outside gene matches: 8. Per germline, CDR1 SQVTM and CDR2 ANQGSEA. The CDR3 sequence is CSVVGGTSGPQETQYF. CDR3 DNA: TGCAGCGTTGTGGGGGGGACTAGCGGCCCCCAAGAGACCCAGTACTTC.

The table lists this clonotype with many counts. V gene TRBV12-3 or TRBV12-4 combines with J gene TRBJ2-5; TRBD2 matches at 12 bases. CDR3 size: 16 residues. V lost 3 bases and J lost 4; bases outside the gene matches: 6. This CDR3 is CASSLGTSGFTETQYF. In nucleotides, the CDR3 is TGTGCCAGCAGTTTGGGGACTAGCGGGTTTACAGAGACCCAGTACTTC.

This chain connects TRBV5-1 to TRBJ2-2, with D uncertain. Trimming shortened V by 0 bases and J by 0 bases, and 6 bases separated the two germline ends. This CDR3 is 15 amino acids long. Germline V lookup: CDR1 SGHRS, CDR2 YFSETQ. The CDR3 region is CASSLDTANTGELFF. Written as DNA, the CDR3 is TGCGCCAGCAGCTTGGATACAGCGAACACCGGGGAGCTGTTTTTT. Filled out from reference TRBV5-1 and TRBJ2-2, the complete variable domain reads KAGVTQTPRYLIKTRGQQVTLSCSPISGHRSVSWYQQTPGQGLQFLFEYFSETQRNKGNFPGRFSGRQFSNSRSEMNVSTLELGDSALYLCASSLDTANTGELFFGEGSRLTVL.

This clonotype was counted ten times or more. This chain joins TRBV29-1 and TRBJ2-2; D tentatively fits TRBD1 or TRBD2 (5 bases each). The CDR3 has 16 residues. V was shortened by 3 bases and J by 3 bases, with 17 bases between the two germline ends. Germline V CDR1 and CDR2: SQVTM, ANQGSEA. CDR3 nucleotides: TGCAGCGTTGATTTAAAGGGACCAACGGACACCGGGGAGCTGTTTTTT. Translation: CSVDLKGPTDTGELFF.

This clonotype turned up a few times. The rearrangement uses TRBV7-3 and TRBJ1-1; D is ambiguous. The CDR3 spans 13 residues. V lost 1 base and J 3 bases, leaving 6 bases between the germline ends. Per germline, CDR1 SGHTA and CDR2 FQGTGA. The CDR3 region has the DNA TGTGCCAGCAGCTTAAACGGATACACTGAAGCTTTCTTT. This gives the protein CASSLNGYTEAFF.

This clonotype occurred many times. The genes are TRBV27 and TRBJ2-3, with 9 bases identical to TRBD2. Germline CDR1 MNHEY, CDR2 SMNVEV (reference sequence). The length of the CDR3 is 15 residues. Germline trimming cut 5 bases from V and 3 bases from J; bases unmatched to any gene: 6. The CDR3 sequence is CASSSQLAGTDTQYF. CDR3 sequence (DNA): TGTGCCAGCAGTAGTCAACTAGCGGGTACAGATACGCAGTATTTT.

The rearrangement joins TRBV28 to TRBJ1-1, with D possibly matching TRBD1 (6 bases). Germline lookup yields CDR1 MDHEN and CDR2 SYDVKM. The CDR3 has 16 amino acids. V shed 5 bases and J shed 1 base, with 17 bases lying between them. The CDR3 sequence is CASSKETGRKNTEAFF. The CDR3 DNA follows: TGTGCCAGCAGTAAAGAAACAGGGAGGAAGAACACTGAAGCTTTCTTT. Together with reference TRBV28 and TRBJ1-1, the CDR3 gives the full variable domain: DVKVTQSSRYLVKRTGEKVFLECVQDMDHENMFWYRQDPGLGLRLIYFSYDVKMKEKGDIPEGYSVSREKKERFSLILESASTNQTSMYLCASSKETGRKNTEAFFGQGTRLTVV.

The chain links TRBV5-1 to TRBJ2-1; D possibly corresponds to TRBD1 (6 bases). CDR1 and CDR2 from the germline V gene are SGHRS and YFSETQ. Trimming shortened V by 7 bases and J by 4 bases, and 15 bases separated the two germline ends. There are 14 residues in the CDR3. DNA of the CDR3: TGCGCCAGCCTCTCCGGGACACATTACAATGAGCAGTTCTTC. It specifies CASLSGTHYNEQFF.

The CDR3 loop is CASSRQGRRTQYF. The CDR3 nucleotides read TGTGCCAGCAGTAGACAGGGAAGGAGGACCCAGTACTTC. The rearrangement joins TRBV12-3 or TRBV12-4 to TRBJ2-5, with 7 nucleotides matching TRBD1. V was pared by 5 bases and J by 7 bases, with 7 bases of the junction left unmatched. This CDR3 is built from 13 residues.

J is TRBJ2-5 and V is TRBV7-2; D remains unclear. The CDR3 covers 13 residues. CDR1 is SGHTA, CDR2 FQGNSA, per germline. Trimming took off 2 bases at V and 1 base at J, with 5 bases between the two ends. The CDR3 protein is CASSLYTQETQYF. In nucleotides, the CDR3 is TGTGCCAGCAGCTTATACACCCAAGAGACCCAGTACTTC.

This clonotype turned up a few times. As DNA, the CDR3 is TGTGCCAGCAGCCGTATACGGACAGTTGGAAACACCATATATTTT. It is translated as CASSRIRTVGNTIYF. The J gene is TRBJ1-3, the V gene TRBV6-5; D is perhaps TRBD1 (6 bases). Trimming removed 6 bases from V and 3 bases from J, with 15 bases in between. The CDR3 has 15 amino acids. Germline V gene lookup returns CDR1 MNHEY and CDR2 SVGAGI.

This clonotype showed up many times. The rearrangement joins TRBV5-6 to TRBJ2-1; no reliable D call. V lost 2 bases, J lost 8 bases, and 11 bases lay in between. The germline CDR1 and CDR2 sequences are SGHDT and YYEEEE. The CDR3 is made up of 13 amino acids. The CDR3 DNA reads TGTGCCAGCAGCTTATGGGGTGTCGATGAGCAGTTCTTC. Translated, it gives CASSLWGVDEQFF.

This clonotype was observed at least ten times. The V gene is TRBV28, the J gene TRBJ2-4; TRBD1 might be the D (5 bases). The V end was cut by 4 bases, the J end by 4 bases, with 11 bases between. CDR3 length: 14 residues. The germline V gene encodes CDR1 MDHEN and CDR2 SYDVKM. CDR3 sequence reads: CASSYEAGKNIQYF. In DNA form, the CDR3 reads TGTGCCAGCAGTTATGAGGCAGGGAAAAACATTCAGTACTTC.

This clonotype came up many times. This sequence joins TRBV27 and TRBJ1-5; 12 nucleotides agree with TRBD1. Trimming at V came to 5 bases and at J to 7 bases, leaving 6 bases not matched to a gene. This CDR3 comprises 15 residues. Germline V gives CDR1 MNHEY, CDR2 SMNVEV (reference sequence). CDR3 amino acids: CASSAGTGGRQPQHF. The CDR3 DNA follows: TGTGCCAGCAGTGCGGGGACAGGGGGCCGCCAGCCCCAGCATTTT.

V and J are TRBV20-1 and TRBJ1-1, with D hard to call. The CDR3 length is 15 residues. Germline CDR1 DFQATT, CDR2 SNEGSKA (reference sequence). V was shortened by 3 bases and J by 1 base, with 15 bases between the two germline ends. CDR3 bases: TGCAGTGCTAGTCGGCACCAAACGGGGAACACTGAAGCTTTCTTT. Translation gives CSASRHQTGNTEAFF.

In this sample, this clonotype turned up many times. This chain links TRBV3-1 with TRBJ1-1; D call uncertain. V was trimmed by 3 bases and J by 5 bases, leaving 4 bases between them. The germline gives CDR1 LGHDT, CDR2 YNNKEL (reference sequence). This CDR3 comprises 11 residues. The CDR3: CASSHQTEAFF. In DNA form, the CDR3 reads TGTGCCAGCAGCCACCAAACTGAAGCTTTCTTT.

This clonotype was observed a few times. V gene TRBV2 combines with J gene TRBJ2-1; D may be TRBD1 or TRBD2 (6 bases each). This CDR3 has 14 residues. Looked up from germline, CDR1 is SNHLY and CDR2 is FYNNEI. CDR3 amino acids: CAAIRGVSYNEQFF. The CDR3 region has the DNA TGTGCGGCCATTAGGGGGGTCTCCTACAATGAGCAGTTCTTC. The entire variable domain, with the rest obtained from reference TRBV2 and TRBJ2-1, is as follows: EPEVTQTPSHQVTQMGQEVILRCVPISNHLYFYWYRQILGQKVEFLVSFYNNEISEKSEIFDDQFSVERPDGSNFTLKIRSTKLEDSAMYFCAAIRGVSYNEQFFGPGTRLTVL.

The chain is built from TRBV7-2 and TRBJ1-2; 9 bases match TRBD1. In germline, CDR1 is SGHTA, CDR2 FQGNSA. The junction had 16 bases not matched to a gene; V was cut back by 6 bases and J by 8 bases. The length of the CDR3 is 16 residues. For the CDR3, the DNA is TGTGCCAGCAGTCCACAGGGGGCCGACCCCCTTTCGGGCTACACCTTC. Residues: CASSPQGADPLSGYTF.

This clonotype has a single count. A read error is likely, as this CDR3 ends without the conserved phenylalanine or tryptophan. V gene TRBV7-8 combines with J gene TRBJ2-5; D possibly matches TRBD1 or TRBD2 (5 bases each). Germline CDR1 is SGHVS and CDR2 is FQNEAQ. The CDR3 runs to 15 residues. V was clipped by 6 bases and J by 1 base, with 15 bases between them. In DNA, the CDR3 is TGTGCCAGCAGTCTCCCCAGAGGGACCCAAGAGACCCAGTACTGC. This sequence encodes CASSLPRGTQETQYC.